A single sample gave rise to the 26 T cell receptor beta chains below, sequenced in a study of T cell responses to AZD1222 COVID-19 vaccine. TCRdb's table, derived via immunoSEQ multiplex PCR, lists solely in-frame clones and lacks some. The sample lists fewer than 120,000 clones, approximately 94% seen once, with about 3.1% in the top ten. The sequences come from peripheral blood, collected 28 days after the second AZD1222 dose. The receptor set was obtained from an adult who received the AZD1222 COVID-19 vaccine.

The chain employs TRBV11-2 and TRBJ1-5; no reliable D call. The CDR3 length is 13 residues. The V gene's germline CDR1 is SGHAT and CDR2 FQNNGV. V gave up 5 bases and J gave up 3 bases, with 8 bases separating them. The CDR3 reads CASSLSDNQPQHF. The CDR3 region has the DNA TGTGCCAGCAGCCTCAGTGACAATCAGCCCCAGCATTTT.

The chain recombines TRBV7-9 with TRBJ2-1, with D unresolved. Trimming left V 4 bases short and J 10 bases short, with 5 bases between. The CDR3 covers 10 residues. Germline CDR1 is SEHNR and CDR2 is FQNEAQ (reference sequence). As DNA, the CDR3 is TGTGCCAGCAGCTCCACCGAGCAGTTCTTC. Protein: CASSSTEQFF. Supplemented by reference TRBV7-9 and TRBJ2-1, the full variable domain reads DTGVSQNPRHKITKRGQNVTFRCDPISEHNRLYWYRQTLGQGPEFLTYFQNEAQLEKSRLLSDRFSAERPKGSFSTLEIQRTEQGDSAMYLCASSSTEQFFGPGTRLTVL.

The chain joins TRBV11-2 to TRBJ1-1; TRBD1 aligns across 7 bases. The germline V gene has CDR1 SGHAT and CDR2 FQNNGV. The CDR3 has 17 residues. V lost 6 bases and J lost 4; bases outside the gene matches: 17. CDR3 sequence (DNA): TGTGCCAGCAGGGGGGCGACAGGGTGGGTCGGGTTCACTGAAGCTTTCTTT. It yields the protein CASRGATGWVGFTEAFF.

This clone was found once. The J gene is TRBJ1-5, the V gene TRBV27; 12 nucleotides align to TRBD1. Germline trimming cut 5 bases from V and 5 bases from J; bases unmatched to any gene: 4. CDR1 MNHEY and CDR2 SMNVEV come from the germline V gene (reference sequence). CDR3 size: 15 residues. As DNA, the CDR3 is TGTGCCAGCAGTCCGGGGACAGGGGGCTATCAGCCCCAGCATTTT. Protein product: CASSPGTGGYQPQHF.

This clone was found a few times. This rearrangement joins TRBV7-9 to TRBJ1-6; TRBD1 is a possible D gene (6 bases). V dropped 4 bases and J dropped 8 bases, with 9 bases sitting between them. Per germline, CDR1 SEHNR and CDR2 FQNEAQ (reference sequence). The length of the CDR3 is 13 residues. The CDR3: CASSSNRDSPLHF. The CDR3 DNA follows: TGTGCCAGCAGCTCAAACAGGGATTCACCCCTCCACTTT.

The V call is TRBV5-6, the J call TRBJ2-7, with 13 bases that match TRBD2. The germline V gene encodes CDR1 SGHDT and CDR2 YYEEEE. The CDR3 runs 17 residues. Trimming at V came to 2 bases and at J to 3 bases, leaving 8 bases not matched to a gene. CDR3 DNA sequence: TGTGCCAGCAGCTTTTGGACTAGCGGGAGAAAATTCTACGAGCAGTACTTC. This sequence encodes CASSFWTSGRKFYEQYF. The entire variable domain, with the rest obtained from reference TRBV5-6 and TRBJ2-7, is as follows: DAGVTQSPTHLIKTRGQQVTLRCSPKSGHDTVSWYQQALGQGPQFIFQYYEEEERQRGNFPDRFSGHQFPNYSSELNVNALLLGDSALYLCASSFWTSGRKFYEQYFGPGTRLTVT.

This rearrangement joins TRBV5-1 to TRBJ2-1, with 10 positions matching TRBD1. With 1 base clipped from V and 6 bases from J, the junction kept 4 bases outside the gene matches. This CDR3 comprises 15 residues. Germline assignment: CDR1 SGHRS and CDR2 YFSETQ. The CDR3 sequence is CASSLYRDRGNEQFF. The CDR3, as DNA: TGCGCCAGCAGCTTGTACCGGGACAGGGGCAATGAGCAGTTCTTC.

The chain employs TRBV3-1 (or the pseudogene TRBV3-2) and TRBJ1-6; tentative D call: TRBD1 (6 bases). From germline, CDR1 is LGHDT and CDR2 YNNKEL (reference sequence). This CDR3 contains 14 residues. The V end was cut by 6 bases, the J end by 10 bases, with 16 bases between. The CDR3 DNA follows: TGTGCCAGCAGGGCAGGGGAATCTCGGTCACCCCTCCACTTT. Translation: CASRAGESRSPLHF.

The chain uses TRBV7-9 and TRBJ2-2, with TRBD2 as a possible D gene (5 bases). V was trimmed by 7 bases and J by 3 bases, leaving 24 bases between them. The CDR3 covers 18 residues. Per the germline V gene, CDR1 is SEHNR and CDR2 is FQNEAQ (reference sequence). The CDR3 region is CASNTARGQRTHTGELFF. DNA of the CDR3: TGTGCCAGCAACACGGCTCGTGGGCAGCGGACCCACACCGGGGAGCTGTTTTTT.

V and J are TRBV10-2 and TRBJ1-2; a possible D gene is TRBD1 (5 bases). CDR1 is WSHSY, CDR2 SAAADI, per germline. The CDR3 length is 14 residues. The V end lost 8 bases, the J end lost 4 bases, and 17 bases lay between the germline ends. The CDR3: CASGGPVGAYGYTF. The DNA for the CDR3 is TGCGCCAGCGGAGGGCCCGTAGGGGCCTATGGCTACACCTTC.

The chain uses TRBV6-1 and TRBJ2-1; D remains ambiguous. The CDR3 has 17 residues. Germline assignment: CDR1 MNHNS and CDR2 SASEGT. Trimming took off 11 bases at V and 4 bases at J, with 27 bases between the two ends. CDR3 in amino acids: CAPSEVPGPLRYNEQFF. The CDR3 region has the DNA TGTGCCCCCAGTGAAGTCCCGGGTCCCCTCAGGTACAATGAGCAGTTCTTC.

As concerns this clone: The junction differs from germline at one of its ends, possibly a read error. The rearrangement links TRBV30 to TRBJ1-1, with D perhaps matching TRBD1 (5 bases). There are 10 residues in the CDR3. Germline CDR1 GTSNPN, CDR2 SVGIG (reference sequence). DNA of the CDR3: TGTGCCTGGAGTGTTCTGCGGACACACTTT. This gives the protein CAWSVLRTHF.

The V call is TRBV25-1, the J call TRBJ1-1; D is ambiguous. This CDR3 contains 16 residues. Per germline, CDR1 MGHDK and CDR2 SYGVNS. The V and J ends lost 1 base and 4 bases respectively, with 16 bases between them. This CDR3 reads CASSESASARGTEAFF. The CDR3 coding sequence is TGTGCCAGCAGTGAATCCGCCTCAGCCCGGGGCACTGAAGCTTTCTTT.

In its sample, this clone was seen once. The DNA of the CDR3 is TGTGCCAGCAGCTTGGGCAGGTTGAAGCAGTATTTT. Translation gives CASSLGRLKQYF. The rearrangement links TRBV5-6 to TRBJ2-3; no reliable D call. The V gene's germline CDR1 is SGHDT and CDR2 YYEEEE. The CDR3 runs 12 residues. V was trimmed by 0 bases and J by 11 bases, leaving 10 bases between them.

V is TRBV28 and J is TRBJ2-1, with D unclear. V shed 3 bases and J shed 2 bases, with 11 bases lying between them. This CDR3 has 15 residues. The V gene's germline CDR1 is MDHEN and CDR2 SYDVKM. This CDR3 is CASSFPPATYNEQFF. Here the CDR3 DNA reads TGTGCCAGCAGTTTTCCGCCGGCTACCTACAATGAGCAGTTCTTC. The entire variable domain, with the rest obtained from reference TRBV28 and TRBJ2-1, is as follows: DVKVTQSSRYLVKRTGEKVFLECVQDMDHENMFWYRQDPGLGLRLIYFSYDVKMKEKGDIPEGYSVSREKKERFSLILESASTNQTSMYLCASSFPPATYNEQFFGPGTRLTVL.

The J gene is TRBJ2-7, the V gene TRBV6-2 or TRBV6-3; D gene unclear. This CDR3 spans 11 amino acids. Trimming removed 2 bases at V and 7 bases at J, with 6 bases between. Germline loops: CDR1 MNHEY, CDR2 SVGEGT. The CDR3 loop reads CASSYEGEQYF. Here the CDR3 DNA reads TGTGCCAGCAGTTACGAAGGAGAGCAGTACTTC.

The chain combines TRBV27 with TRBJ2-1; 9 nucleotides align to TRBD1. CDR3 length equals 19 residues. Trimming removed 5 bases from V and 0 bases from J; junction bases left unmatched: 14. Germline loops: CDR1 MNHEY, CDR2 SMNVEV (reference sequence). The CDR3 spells CASSPWTGVASSSYNEQFF. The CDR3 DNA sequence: TGTGCCAGCAGTCCATGGACAGGGGTAGCGTCAAGCTCCTACAATGAGCAGTTCTTC.

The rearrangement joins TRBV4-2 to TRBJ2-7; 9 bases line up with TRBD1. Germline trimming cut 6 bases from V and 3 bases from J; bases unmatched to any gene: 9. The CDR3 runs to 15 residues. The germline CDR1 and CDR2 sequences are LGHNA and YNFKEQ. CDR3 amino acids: CASSPFRDRDYEQYF. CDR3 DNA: TGTGCCAGCAGTCCATTCCGGGACAGGGACTACGAGCAGTACTTC.

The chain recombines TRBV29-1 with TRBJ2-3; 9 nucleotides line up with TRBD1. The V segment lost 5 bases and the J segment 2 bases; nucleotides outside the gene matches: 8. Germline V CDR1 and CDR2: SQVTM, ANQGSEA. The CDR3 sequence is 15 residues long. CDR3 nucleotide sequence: TGCAGCGTTTCCTTGGGGACAGGGATCACAGATACGCAGTATTTT. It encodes CSVSLGTGITDTQYF.

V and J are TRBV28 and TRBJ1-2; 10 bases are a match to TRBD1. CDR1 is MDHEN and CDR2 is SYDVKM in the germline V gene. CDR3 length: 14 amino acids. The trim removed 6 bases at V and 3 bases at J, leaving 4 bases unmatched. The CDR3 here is CASSPGQGDYGYTF. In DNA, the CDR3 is TGTGCCAGCAGCCCCGGACAGGGGGACTATGGCTACACCTTC.

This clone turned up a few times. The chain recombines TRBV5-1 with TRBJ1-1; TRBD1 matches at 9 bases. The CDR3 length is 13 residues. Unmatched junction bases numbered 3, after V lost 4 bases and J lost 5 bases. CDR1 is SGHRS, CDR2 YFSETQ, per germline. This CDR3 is CASSRTGDTEAFF. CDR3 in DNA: TGCGCCAGCAGCCGGACAGGGGATACTGAAGCTTTCTTT.

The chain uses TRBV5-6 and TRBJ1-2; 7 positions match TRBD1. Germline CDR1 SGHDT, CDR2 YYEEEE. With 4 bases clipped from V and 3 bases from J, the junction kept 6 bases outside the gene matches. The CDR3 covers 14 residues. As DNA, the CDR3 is TGTGCCAGCAGCCGCAGGGGGTCATACTATGGCTACACCTTC. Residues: CASSRRGSYYGYTF.

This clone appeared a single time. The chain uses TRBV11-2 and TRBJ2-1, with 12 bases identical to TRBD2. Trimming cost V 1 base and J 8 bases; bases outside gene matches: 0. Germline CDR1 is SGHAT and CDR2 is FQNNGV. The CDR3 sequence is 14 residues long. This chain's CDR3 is CASSLGLAGDEQFF. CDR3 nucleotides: TGTGCCAGCAGCTTAGGACTAGCGGGGGATGAGCAGTTCTTC.

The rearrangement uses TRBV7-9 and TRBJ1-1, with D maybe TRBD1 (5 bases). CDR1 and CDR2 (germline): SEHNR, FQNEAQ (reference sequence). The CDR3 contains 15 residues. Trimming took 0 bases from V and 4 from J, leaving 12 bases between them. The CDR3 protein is CASSLAGQGATEAFF. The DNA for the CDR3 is TGTGCCAGCAGCTTAGCGGGTCAGGGAGCCACTGAAGCTTTCTTT.

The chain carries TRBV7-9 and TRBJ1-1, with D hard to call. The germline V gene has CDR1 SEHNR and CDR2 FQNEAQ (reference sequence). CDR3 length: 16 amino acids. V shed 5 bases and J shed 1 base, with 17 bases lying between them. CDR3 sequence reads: CASSQLFGLTNTEAFF. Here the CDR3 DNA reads TGTGCCAGCAGCCAACTCTTCGGGTTAACGAACACTGAAGCTTTCTTT. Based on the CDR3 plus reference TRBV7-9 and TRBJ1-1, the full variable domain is DTGVSQNPRHKITKRGQNVTFRCDPISEHNRLYWYRQTLGQGPEFLTYFQNEAQLEKSRLLSDRFSAERPKGSFSTLEIQRTEQGDSAMYLCASSQLFGLTNTEAFFGQGTRLTVV.

The CDR3 DNA is TGTGCCACCAGTGATTTGGACGCAAATGAGCAGTTCTTC. Translated, it gives CATSDLDANEQFF. The gene calls are TRBV24-1 and TRBJ2-1; D ambiguous. Deletions cut 0 bases from V and 7 bases from J, with 6 bases between. The CDR3 runs to 13 residues. Germline CDR1 KGHDR, CDR2 SFDVKD.